One T cell receptor (beta chain) is described in this entry. Germline V CDR1 and CDR2: MNHEY, SMNVEV (reference sequence). Trimming stripped 5 bases from V and 2 bases from J, with 7 bases between. The CDR3 spans 13 residues. The data were taken from a study of T cells in localized non-small cell lung cancer. TCRdb's copy holds only in-frame clones and misses some; the assay was immunoSEQ multiplex PCR. The sample has about 30,000 clones, around 90% seen once. Sequencing was performed on peripheral blood, taken before any cancer treatment. The chain combines TRBV27 with TRBJ2-1; D gene unclear. The source is an older female donor with stage III squamous cell lung carcinoma. The CDR3 DNA reads TGTGCCAGCAGTCCCCCGCCCTACAATGAGCAGTTCTTC. The encoded protein is CASSPPPYNEQFF.